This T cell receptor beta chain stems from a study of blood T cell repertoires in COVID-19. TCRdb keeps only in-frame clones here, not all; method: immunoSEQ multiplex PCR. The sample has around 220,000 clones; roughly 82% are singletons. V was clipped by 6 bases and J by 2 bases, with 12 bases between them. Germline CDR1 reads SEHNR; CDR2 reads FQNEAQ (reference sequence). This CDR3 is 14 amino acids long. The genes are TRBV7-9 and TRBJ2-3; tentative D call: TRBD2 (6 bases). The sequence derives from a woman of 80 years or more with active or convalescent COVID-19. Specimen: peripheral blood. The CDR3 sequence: CASRVAEDTDTQYF. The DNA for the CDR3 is TGTGCCAGCAGAGTAGCGGAGGACACAGATACGCAGTATTTT.